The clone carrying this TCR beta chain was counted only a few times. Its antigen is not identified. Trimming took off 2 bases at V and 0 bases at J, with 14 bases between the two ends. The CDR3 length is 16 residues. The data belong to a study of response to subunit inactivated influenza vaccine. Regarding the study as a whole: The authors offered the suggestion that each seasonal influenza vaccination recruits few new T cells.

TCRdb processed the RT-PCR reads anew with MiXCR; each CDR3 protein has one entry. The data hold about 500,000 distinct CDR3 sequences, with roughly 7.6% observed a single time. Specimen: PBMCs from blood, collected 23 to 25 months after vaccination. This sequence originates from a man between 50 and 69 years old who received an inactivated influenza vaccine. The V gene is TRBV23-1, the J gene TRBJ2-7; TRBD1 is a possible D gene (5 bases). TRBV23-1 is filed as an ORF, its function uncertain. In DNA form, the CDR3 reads TGCGCCAGCAGTCAAAAGGCCAGACAGAGCTCCTACGAGCAGTACTTC. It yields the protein CASSQKARQSSYEQYF.